The source of this T cell receptor beta chain is a study of shared clonotypes between healthy human individuals. Notes on the study in general: Represented genetic and exposure-history diversity was restricted by having few donors.

Naive-designated CD8 cells lacked CD45RO, were positively enriched for CCR7, and omitted terminally differentiated effector memory CD45RA+ cells. Concerning this clone: Its target is unknown.

Germline loops: CDR1 SEHNR, CDR2 FQNEAQ (reference sequence). Trimming removed 1 base at V and 6 bases at J, with 7 bases between. CDR3 length equals 12 residues. Some clones are missing from TCRdb's copy, which holds only in-frame ones; the method was immunoSEQ multiplex PCR. This table holds around 2,000,000 clones, more than 85% found once. The TCR originated in a young man in good health. Some clones in this sample may be carry-over from other donors' samples. The gene calls are TRBV7-9 and TRBJ2-7; D gene unclear. Material: naive CD8+ T cells from PBMCs. The DNA of the CDR3 is TGTGCCAGCAGCTTAGTATATCCCGAGCAGTACTTC. It encodes CASSLVYPEQYF.